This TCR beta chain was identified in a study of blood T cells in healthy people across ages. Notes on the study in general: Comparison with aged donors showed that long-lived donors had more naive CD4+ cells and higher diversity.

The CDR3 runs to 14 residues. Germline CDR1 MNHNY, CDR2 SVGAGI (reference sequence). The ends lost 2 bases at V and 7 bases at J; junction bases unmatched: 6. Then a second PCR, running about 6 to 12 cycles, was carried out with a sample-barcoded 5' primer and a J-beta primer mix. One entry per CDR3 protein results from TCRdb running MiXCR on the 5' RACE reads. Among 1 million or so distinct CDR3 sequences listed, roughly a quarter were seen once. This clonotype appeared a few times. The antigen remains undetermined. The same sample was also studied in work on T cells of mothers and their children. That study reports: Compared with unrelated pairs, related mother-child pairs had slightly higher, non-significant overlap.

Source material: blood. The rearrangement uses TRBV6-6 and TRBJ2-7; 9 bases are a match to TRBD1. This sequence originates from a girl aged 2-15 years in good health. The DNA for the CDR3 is TGTGCCAGCAGTTACCGGGACAGGGTGAGGGAGCAGTACTTC. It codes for CASSYRDRVREQYF.